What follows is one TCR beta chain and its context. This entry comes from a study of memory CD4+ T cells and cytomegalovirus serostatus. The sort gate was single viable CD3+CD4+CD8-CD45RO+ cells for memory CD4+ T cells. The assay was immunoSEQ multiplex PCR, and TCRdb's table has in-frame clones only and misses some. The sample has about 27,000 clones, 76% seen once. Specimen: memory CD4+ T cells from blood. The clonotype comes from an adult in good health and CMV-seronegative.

For the CDR3, the DNA is TGTGCCAGCAGAAGAACCGGACTGCTTAGGAATGAGCAGTTCTTC. Its translation is CASRRTGLLRNEQFF. The V and J genes are TRBV6-5 and TRBJ2-1; the D gene is possibly TRBD2 (5 bases). Germline CDR1 and CDR2: MNHEY and SVGAGI. Trimming removed 6 bases from V and 7 bases from J, with 19 bases in between. There are 15 residues in the CDR3.